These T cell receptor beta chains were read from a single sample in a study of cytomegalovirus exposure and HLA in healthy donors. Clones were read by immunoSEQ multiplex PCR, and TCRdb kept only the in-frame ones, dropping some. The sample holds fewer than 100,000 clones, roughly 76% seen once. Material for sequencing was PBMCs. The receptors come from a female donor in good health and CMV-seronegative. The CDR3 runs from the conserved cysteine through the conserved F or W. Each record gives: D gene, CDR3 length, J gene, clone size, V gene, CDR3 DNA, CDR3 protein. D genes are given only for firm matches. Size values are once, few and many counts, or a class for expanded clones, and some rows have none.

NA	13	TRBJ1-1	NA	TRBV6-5	TGTGCCAGCACCGAACGGGGGGGCACTGAAGCTTTCTTT	CASTERGGTEAFF
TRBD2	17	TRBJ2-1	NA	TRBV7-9	TGTGCCAGCAGCTTAGGGGTAGCGGGGAGCTCCTACAATGAGCAGTTCTTC	CASSLGVAGSSYNEQFF
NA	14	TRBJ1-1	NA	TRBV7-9	TGTGCCAGCAGCTCGACAGGAGAGAACACTGAAGCTTTCTTT	CASSSTGENTEAFF
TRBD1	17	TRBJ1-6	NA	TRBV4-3	TGCGCCAGCAGCCAAGAACCTACGGGACAGCATAATTCACCCCTCCACTTT	CASSQEPTGQHNSPLHF
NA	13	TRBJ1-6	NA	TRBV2	TGTGCCACCGCAGTATTGGATAATTCACCCCTCCACTTT	CATAVLDNSPLHF
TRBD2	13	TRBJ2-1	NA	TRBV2	TGTGCCAGCAGACAAACTAGCGGGGGGGCTTGGTTCTTC	CASRQTSGGAWFF
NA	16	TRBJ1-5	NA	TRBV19	TGTGCCAGTAGTCCTTTGACAGAATATAGCAATCAGCCCCAGCATTTT	CASSPLTEYSNQPQHF
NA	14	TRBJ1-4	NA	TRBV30	TGTGCCTGGAGTGAGGACGTTCGGGGTGAAAAACTGTTTTTT	CAWSEDVRGEKLFF
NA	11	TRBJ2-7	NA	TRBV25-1	TGTGCCAGCAGTTACACCCGTGAGCAGTACTTC	CASSYTREQYF
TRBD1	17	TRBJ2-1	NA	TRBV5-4	TGTGCCAGCAGCTTGGAATTTTTTAGGGGGCTTCACGATGAGCAGTTCTTC	CASSLEFFRGLHDEQFF
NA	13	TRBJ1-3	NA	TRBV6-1	TGTGCCAGCGCACTCGACTCTGGAAACACCATATATTTT	CASALDSGNTIYF
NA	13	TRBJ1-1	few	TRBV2	TGTGCCAGCAGTGATCAAATCAGGACTGAAGCTTTCTTT	CASSDQIRTEAFF
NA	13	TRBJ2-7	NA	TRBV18	TGTGCCAGCTCACCCGAGGCGGGGTACGAGCAGTACTTC	CASSPEAGYEQYF
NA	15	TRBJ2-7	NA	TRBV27	TGTGCCAGCAGTTTAACGACGGGGGAAGTTTACGAGCAGTACTTC	CASSLTTGEVYEQYF
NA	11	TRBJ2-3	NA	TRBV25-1	TGTGCCAGCAGTGTAGCAGATACGCAGTATTTT	CASSVADTQYF
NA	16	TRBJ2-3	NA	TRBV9	TGTGCCAGCAGCGTAGGAGCAGGTGGGGGGACAGATACGCAGTATTTT	CASSVGAGGGTDTQYF
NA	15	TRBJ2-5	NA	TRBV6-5	TGTGCCAGCAGTTACTCGTGGCAGTCCCAAGAGACCCAGTACTTC	CASSYSWQSQETQYF
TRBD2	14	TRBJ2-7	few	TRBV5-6	TGTGCCAGCAGCCTCCCGGCGGGAGGCTACGAGCAGTACTTC	CASSLPAGGYEQYF
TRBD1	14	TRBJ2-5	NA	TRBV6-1	TGTGCCACCGGCTTCGGACAGGACCAAGAGACCCAGTACTTC	CATGFGQDQETQYF
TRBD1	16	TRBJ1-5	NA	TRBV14	TGTGCCAGCATTGACAGGGGAAAGTTTAGCAATCAGCCCCAGCATTTT	CASIDRGKFSNQPQHF
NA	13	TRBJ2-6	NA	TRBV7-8	TGTGCCAGCAGCCCTCGTCTGGCCAACGTCCTGACTTTC	CASSPRLANVLTF
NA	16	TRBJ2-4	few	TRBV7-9	TGTGCCAGCAGCTTACGGAAAATCGGGGCCAAAAACATTCAGTACTTC	CASSLRKIGAKNIQYF
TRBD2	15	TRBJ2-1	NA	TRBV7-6	TGTGCCAGCAGCTTTTCCCGGGGGGCCTACAATGAGCAGTTCTTC	CASSFSRGAYNEQFF
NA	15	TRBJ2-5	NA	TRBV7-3	TGTGCCAGCAGTTTGGGGCCCGGCCAAATGGGGACCCAGTACTTC	CASSLGPGQMGTQYF
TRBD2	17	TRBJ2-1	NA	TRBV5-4	TGTGCCAGCAGCTTAGCGGGAGGATCCGACTACCGCAATGAGCAGTTCTTC	CASSLAGGSDYRNEQFF
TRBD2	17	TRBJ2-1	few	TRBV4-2	TGTGCCAGCAGCCAAGTGCCCAGCGGGAGGGCCCACAGTGAGCAGTTCTTC	CASSQVPSGRAHSEQFF
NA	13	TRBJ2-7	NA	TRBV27	TGTGCCAGCAGTTATGCAGGGCCCTACGAGCAGTACTTC	CASSYAGPYEQYF
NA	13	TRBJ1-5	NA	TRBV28	TGTGCCAGCAGTCCACCTCAGGGGAAGCCCCAGCATTTT	CASSPPQGKPQHF
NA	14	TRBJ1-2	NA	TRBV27	TGTGCCAGCAGTTTAGCCCAGGGATGGGGTGGCTACACCTTC	CASSLAQGWGGYTF
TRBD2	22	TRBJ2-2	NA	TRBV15	TGTGCCACCAGCAGAGATGGGGTCCGGGGACTAGCGGGAGGTCTCGACACCGGGGAGCTGTTTTTT	CATSRDGVRGLAGGLDTGELFF
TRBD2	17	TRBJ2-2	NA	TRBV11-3	TGTGCCAGCAGCTCCACCATAGCGGGGATGAACACCGGGGAGCTGTTTTTT	CASSSTIAGMNTGELFF
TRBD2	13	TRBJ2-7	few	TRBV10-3	TGTGCCATCAGTCGAAGTAGCGGGATTGAGCAGTACTTC	CAISRSSGIEQYF
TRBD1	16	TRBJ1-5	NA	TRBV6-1	TGTGCCAGCAGTGGCAGAACAGGGGGCGGCAATCAGCCCCAGCATTTT	CASSGRTGGGNQPQHF
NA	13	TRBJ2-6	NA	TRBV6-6	TGTGCCAGCGGCAACTCTGGGGCCAACGTCCTGACTTTC	CASGNSGANVLTF
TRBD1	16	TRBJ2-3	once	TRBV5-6	TGTGCCAGCAGCTATATGGGGGACAGCGGCACAGATACGCAGTATTTT	CASSYMGDSGTDTQYF
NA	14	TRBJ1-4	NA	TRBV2	TGTGCCAGCAGTGTTGGGAGGCGCATTGAAAAACTGTTTTTT	CASSVGRRIEKLFF
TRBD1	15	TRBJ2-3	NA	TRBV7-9	TGTTCCAGCAGCTCATGGACAGGGAGCACAGATACGCAGTATTTT	CSSSSWTGSTDTQYF
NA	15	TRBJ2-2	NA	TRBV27	TGTGCCAGCAGTAGGAGAGGGAATGGTGGCGGGGAGCTGTTTTTT	CASSRRGNGGGELFF
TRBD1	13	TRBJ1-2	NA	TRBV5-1	TGCGCCAGCAGTTCAGGGGGCCACTATGGCTACACCTTC	CASSSGGHYGYTF
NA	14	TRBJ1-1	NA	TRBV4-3	TGCGCCAGCAGCCGGCGGTCAAGCGACACTGAAGCTTTCTTT	CASSRRSSDTEAFF
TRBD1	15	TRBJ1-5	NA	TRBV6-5	TGTGCCAGCAGTTACGGGGGACAGCTCAATCAGCCCCAGCATTTT	CASSYGGQLNQPQHF
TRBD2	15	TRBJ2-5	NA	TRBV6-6	TGTGCCAGCACTCCCACTCGGGGGGTAAAAGAGACCCAGTACTTC	CASTPTRGVKETQYF
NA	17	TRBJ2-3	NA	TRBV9	TGTGCCAGCAGCGTAGACCCCACAGGAATGGGCACAGATACGCAGTATTTT	CASSVDPTGMGTDTQYF
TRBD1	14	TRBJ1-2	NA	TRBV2	TGTGCCAGCAGTGAGCCGACAGGGCCCCATGGCTACACCTTC	CASSEPTGPHGYTF
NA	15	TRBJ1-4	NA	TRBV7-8	TGTGCCAGCAGCTTAAAAGGAGTGGAGGGTGGAAAACTGTTTTTT	CASSLKGVEGGKLFF
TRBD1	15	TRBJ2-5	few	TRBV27	TGTGCCAGCAGTTTGAGGGGGCGACCGGGGGAGACCCAGTACTTC	CASSLRGRPGETQYF
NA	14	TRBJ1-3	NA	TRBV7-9	TGTGCCAGCAGCCCTAAGCGCTCTGGAAACACCATATATTTT	CASSPKRSGNTIYF
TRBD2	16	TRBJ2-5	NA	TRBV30	TGTGCCTGGAGTCCAGGACTAGCGGGAGATGTGGAGACCCAGTACTTC	CAWSPGLAGDVETQYF
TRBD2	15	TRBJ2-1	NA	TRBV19	TGTGCCAGTGAGTCGGGCGGGAGGGGGTACAATGAGCAGTTCTTC	CASESGGRGYNEQFF
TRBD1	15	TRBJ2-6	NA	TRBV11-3	TGTGCCAGCAGCTTAGGACAGGGGGGGGCCAACGTCCTGACTTTC	CASSLGQGGANVLTF
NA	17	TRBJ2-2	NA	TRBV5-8	TGTGCCAGCACCCTCCAGGGGTTAAGCTGGGACACCGGGGAGCTGTTTTTT	CASTLQGLSWDTGELFF
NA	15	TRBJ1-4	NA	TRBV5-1	TGCGCCAGCAGCCTCTCCCAGGGCGGGGGTGAAAAACTGTTTTTT	CASSLSQGGGEKLFF
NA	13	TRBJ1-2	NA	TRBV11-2	TGTGCCAGCAGCCAGGGTTTTGACTATGGCTACACCTTC	CASSQGFDYGYTF
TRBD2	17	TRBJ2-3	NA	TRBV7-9	TGTGCCAGCAGCGCCTCGGGCACTAGCGGTTACACAGATACGCAGTATTTT	CASSASGTSGYTDTQYF
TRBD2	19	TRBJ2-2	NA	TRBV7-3	TGTGCCAGCAGCTTAATAGCTAGCGGGAGGGCCGGGAACACCGGGGAGCTGTTTTTT	CASSLIASGRAGNTGELFF
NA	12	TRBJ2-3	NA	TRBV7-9	TGTGCCAGCAGCTTAGATGCGAGCTTGCAGTATTTT	CASSLDASLQYF
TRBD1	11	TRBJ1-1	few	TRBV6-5	TGTGCCAGCAGCCGGGACAGTGAAGCTTTCTTT	CASSRDSEAFF
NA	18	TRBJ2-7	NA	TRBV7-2	TGTGCCAGCAGCTTACGGGGGACTTCCTGGGGAATTTTTTACGAGCAGTACTTC	CASSLRGTSWGIFYEQYF
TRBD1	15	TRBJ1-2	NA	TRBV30	TGTGCCTGGAGTGCGGGACAGATAGCTAACTATGGCTACACCTTC	CAWSAGQIANYGYTF